The entry below gives a single TCR beta chain sequence along with its context. The antigen is not known. The data belong to a study of OX40 agonist ivuxolimab in advanced cancers. Blood samples were obtained at baseline, cycle 4 day 1, and cycle 7 day 1. This CDR3 spans 14 amino acids. The V end lost 4 bases, the J end lost 9 bases, and 16 bases lay between the germline ends. The germline gives CDR1 SGHNT, CDR2 YENEEA. Findings and caveats of the study: Both blood CD4+ and CD8+ T cells showed clonal growth by week 6 at 0.1 to 3.0 mg/kg. CD8+ T cells showed, on average, more clonal expansion than CD4+ cells. Some nonresponders likewise displayed low normalized T-cell clonal expansion.

The repertoire was sequenced with immunoSEQ multiplex PCR; TCRdb's copy has only in-frame clones and lacks some. The repertoire holds under 85,000 clones, with 75% to 90% as singletons. The V gene is TRBV11-3, the J gene TRBJ2-1; the D gene is possibly TRBD2 (5 bases). The sample in question was CD4+ or CD8+ T cells sorted from blood, obtained in a trial of the OX40 agonist ivuxolimab. The sequence was obtained from an adult with an advanced solid tumor such as melanoma, head and neck, liver or kidney cancer. The CDR3 loop reads CASSSGVAPVEQFF. CDR3 bases: TGTGCCAGCAGCTCCGGGGTGGCCCCCGTTGAGCAGTTCTTC. The full variable domain, completed using reference TRBV11-3 and TRBJ2-1, is EAGVVQSPRYKIIEKKQPVAFWCNPISGHNTLYWYLQNLGQGPELLIRYENEEAVDDSQLPKDRFSAERLKGVDSTLKIQPAELGDSAVYLCASSSGVAPVEQFFGPGTRLTVL.